This is a list of T cell receptor beta chains from one sample in a study of shared clonotypes between healthy human individuals. Only in-frame clones appear in the TCRdb table, and some are missing; sequencing was by immunoSEQ multiplex PCR. This table has around 550,000 clones, about 95% appearing once. The sequencing input was naive CD8+ T cells sorted from blood. These TCRs come from a woman aged 25-40 years in good health. Both conserved end residues are part of each CDR3. A D gene is named only where the DNA matches it firmly. Only some rows state a clone size, as once, few, many or a class for expanded clones.

TRBV14	.	.	TRBJ2-1	CASSQVEGREQFF	TGTGCCAGCAGCCAAGTTGAGGGCAGAGAGCAGTTCTTC
TRBV30	.	once	TRBJ2-4	CAWSPEANIQYF	TGTGCCTGGAGTCCAGAGGCGAACATTCAGTACTTC
TRBV9	.	.	TRBJ1-6	CASSVEGSYNSPLHF	TGTGCCAGCAGCGTAGAGGGCAGTTATAATTCACCCCTCCACTTT
TRBV5-6	TRBD1	.	TRBJ1-4	CASRTQGAGEKLFF	TGTGCCAGCAGAACTCAGGGGGCAGGCGAAAAACTGTTTTTT
TRBV5-5	TRBD2	once	TRBJ2-2	CASSHGTTNTGELFF	TGTGCCAGCAGCCATGGGACTACCAACACCGGGGAGCTGTTTTTT
TRBV29-1	TRBD2	.	TRBJ2-5	CSAEWGGSGETQYF	TGCAGCGCCGAATGGGGGGGGAGCGGAGAGACCCAGTACTTC
TRBV27	TRBD2	.	TRBJ2-1	CASSGGVYNEQFF	TGTGCCAGCAGTGGGGGGGTCTACAATGAGCAGTTCTTC
TRBV30	.	.	TRBJ2-1	CAWSVRFSGGYNEQFF	TGTGCCTGGAGTGTACGGTTTAGCGGAGGGTACAATGAGCAGTTCTTC
TRBV9	.	.	TRBJ2-2	CASSPDTGELFF	TGTGCCAGCAGCCCAGACACCGGGGAGCTGTTTTTT
TRBV30	TRBD2	.	TRBJ2-7	CAWSVGLEQYF	TGTGCCTGGAGTGTGGGACTAGAGCAGTACTTC
TRBV6-5	.	.	TRBJ2-1	CASSYAGSSYNEQFF	TGTGCCAGCAGTTACGCGGGGAGCTCCTACAATGAGCAGTTCTTC
TRBV30	.	.	TRBJ2-7	CAWSVLLGDGISYEQYF	TGTGCCTGGAGTGTACTCTTGGGGGACGGTATTTCCTACGAGCAGTACTTC
TRBV2	TRBD1	.	TRBJ1-3	CASSGDRDSRNTIYF	TGTGCCAGCAGCGGGGACAGGGATTCTAGAAACACCATATATTTT
TRBV19	.	.	TRBJ1-1	CASSIGPGYLDQNTEAFF	TGTGCCAGTAGTATCGGACCGGGCTACCTCGACCAGAACACTGAAGCTTTCTTT
TRBV27	.	.	TRBJ2-1	CASSPTGTIYNEQFF	TGTGCCAGCAGTCCCACCGGGACCATATACAATGAGCAGTTCTTC
TRBV9	.	.	TRBJ2-3	CASSVAGEDTQYF	TGTGCCAGCAGCGTAGCGGGAGAAGATACGCAGTATTTT
TRBV2	.	few	TRBJ2-7	CASSEGEQYF	TGTGCCAGCAGTGAGGGGGAGCAGTACTTC
TRBV27	TRBD1	.	TRBJ1-3	CASSQGTGRADTIYF	TGTGCCAGCAGTCAAGGGACAGGTCGTGCGGACACCATATATTTT
TRBV5-4	TRBD1	.	TRBJ1-1	CASGRDSNTEAFF	TGTGCCAGCGGACGGGACAGCAACACTGAAGCTTTCTTT
TRBV5-1	TRBD2	.	TRBJ2-1	CASSWTSGSGPRNEQFF	TGCGCCAGCAGCTGGACTAGCGGGAGCGGACCTAGGAATGAGCAGTTCTTC
TRBV28	TRBD1	.	TRBJ1-4	CASSWDRENEKLFF	TGTGCCAGCAGTTGGGACAGGGAGAATGAAAAACTGTTTTTT
TRBV19	TRBD1	.	TRBJ1-1	CASSPWTGKGPMNTEAFF	TGTGCCAGTAGTCCGTGGACAGGGAAGGGTCCCATGAACACTGAAGCTTTCTTT
TRBV10-1	.	.	TRBJ2-7	CASSERNPSRGEQYF	TGCGCCAGCAGTGAGCGCAACCCCTCTCGCGGCGAGCAGTACTTC
TRBV10-3	.	.	TRBJ1-6	CAISDTRGVVSPLHF	TGTGCCATCAGTGACACTCGGGGGGTTGTTTCACCCCTCCACTTT
TRBV29-1	.	.	TRBJ2-7	CSVEEGNNEQYF	TGCAGCGTTGAAGAAGGGAACAACGAGCAGTACTTC
TRBV18	TRBD1	.	TRBJ2-7	CASSPTGGGEQYF	TGTGCCAGCTCACCGACAGGGGGCGGTGAGCAGTACTTC
TRBV28	.	.	TRBJ1-5	CASSSTGRGEQPQHF	TGTGCCAGCAGTTCCACCGGGAGGGGGGAGCAGCCCCAGCATTTT
TRBV18	TRBD2	.	TRBJ2-7	CASSPTSGTYEQYF	TGTGCCAGCTCACCAACTAGCGGAACCTACGAGCAGTACTTC